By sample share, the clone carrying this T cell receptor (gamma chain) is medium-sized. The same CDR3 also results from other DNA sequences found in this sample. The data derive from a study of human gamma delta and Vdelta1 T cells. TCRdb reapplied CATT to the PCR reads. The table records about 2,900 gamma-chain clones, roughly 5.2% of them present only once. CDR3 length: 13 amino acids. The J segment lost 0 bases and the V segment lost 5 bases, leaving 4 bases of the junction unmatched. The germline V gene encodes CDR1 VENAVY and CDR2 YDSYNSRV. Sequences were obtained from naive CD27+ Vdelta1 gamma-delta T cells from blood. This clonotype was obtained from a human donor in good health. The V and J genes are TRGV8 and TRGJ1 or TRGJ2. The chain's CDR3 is CATWVKNYYKKLF. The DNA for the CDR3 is TGTGCCACCTGGGTTAAGAATTATTATAAGAAACTCTTT.